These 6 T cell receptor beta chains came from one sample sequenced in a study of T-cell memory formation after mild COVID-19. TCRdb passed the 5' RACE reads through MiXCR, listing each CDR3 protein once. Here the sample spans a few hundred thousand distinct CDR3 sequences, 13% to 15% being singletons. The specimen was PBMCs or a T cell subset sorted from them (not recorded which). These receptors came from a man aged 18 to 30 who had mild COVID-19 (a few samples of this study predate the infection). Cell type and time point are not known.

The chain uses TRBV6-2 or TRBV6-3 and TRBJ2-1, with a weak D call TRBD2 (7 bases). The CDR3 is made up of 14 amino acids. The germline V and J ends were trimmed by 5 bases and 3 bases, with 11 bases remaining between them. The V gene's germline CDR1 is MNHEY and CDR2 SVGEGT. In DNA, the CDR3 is TGTGCCAGCAGTAGGGGGGGTCGCTACAATGAGCAGTTCTTC. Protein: CASSRGGRYNEQFF.

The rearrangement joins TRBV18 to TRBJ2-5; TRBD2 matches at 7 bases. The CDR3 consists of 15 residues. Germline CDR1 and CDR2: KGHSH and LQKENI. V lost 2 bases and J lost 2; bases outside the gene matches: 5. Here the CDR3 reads CASSPFGGTQETQYF. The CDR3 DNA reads TGTGCCAGCTCACCATTCGGGGGGACGCAAGAGACCCAGTACTTC.

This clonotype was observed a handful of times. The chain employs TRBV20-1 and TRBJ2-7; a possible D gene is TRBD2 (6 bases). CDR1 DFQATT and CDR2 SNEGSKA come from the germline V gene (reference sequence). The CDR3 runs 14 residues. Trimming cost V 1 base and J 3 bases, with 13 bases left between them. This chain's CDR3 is CSARAGRGRYEQYV. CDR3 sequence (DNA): TGCAGTGCTAGAGCCGGGCGGGGCCGCTACGAGCAGTACGTC.

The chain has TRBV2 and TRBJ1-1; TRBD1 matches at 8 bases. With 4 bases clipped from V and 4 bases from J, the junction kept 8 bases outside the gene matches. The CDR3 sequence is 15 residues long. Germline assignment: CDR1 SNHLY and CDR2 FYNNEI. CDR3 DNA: TGTGCCAGCAGTGGACCTACAGGGGGGGGCACTGAAGCTTTCTTT. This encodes CASSGPTGGGTEAFF.

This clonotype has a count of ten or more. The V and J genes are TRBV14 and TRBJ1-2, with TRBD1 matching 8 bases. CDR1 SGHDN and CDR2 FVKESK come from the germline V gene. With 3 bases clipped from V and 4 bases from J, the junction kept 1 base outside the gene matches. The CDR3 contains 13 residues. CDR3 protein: CASSHQGAYGYTF. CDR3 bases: TGTGCCAGCAGCCATCAGGGGGCCTATGGCTACACCTTC.

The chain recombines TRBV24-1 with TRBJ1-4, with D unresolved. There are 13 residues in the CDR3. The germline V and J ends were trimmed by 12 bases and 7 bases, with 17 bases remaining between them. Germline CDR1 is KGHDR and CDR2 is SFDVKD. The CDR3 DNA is TGTGCCGCTCAACGGGATACGGGTGAAAAACTGTTTTTT. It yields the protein CAAQRDTGEKLFF.